This T cell receptor (beta chain) stems from a study of cytomegalovirus exposure and HLA in healthy donors (dated by TCRdb to about 2017). The study in broad terms: According to a later analysis, one platform produced both the 100 to 150 validation repertoires and the 666 repertoires of the first cohort. The aim of the study was to test whether cataloging public T cell receptors could identify signatures of past pathogen exposure. In addition to the first cohort of several hundred subjects, a separate validation cohort of 120 different subjects was used. High-throughput TCR immunosequencing, statistical association of individual TCRs with disease status, and machine learning were combined to predict cytomegalovirus infection status.

Beyond this particular receptor, the publication reports: The classifier was reported to diagnose cytomegalovirus status with high specificity and sensitivity in both the original cohort and the validation cohort. Subsequent analysis determined that TCRs grouped into clusters in the first cohort also showed a tendency toward co-occurrence across the 120 validation repertoires, and approximately 93% of cluster scores exceeded 0. In vitro tests confirmed that a few of the cytomegalovirus-associated TCR beta chains recognize cytomegalovirus antigens. The validation cohort had no HLA typing available for a later analysis, so co-occurrence within that cohort was assessed over all 120 or so repertoires. The study gave a list of some 150 TCR beta chains associated with cytomegalovirus. According to the authors, the approach could potentially be generalized to other disease states and immunological phenotypes. While some public TCRs were present in many individuals, most TCR sequences turned up only very rarely across donors.

Turning to this clone: The clone's antigen remains unknown. Base qualities were left out, and no much larger clone turns up one base away.

Receptors were amplified or captured by the immunoSEQ multiplex PCR assay. As for how the authors treated the data: To diagnose cytomegalovirus status from the catalog of TCR beta chain sequences, a statistical classification framework was built. What TCRdb holds here is the immuneACCESS table cut down to in-frame rearrangements. Part of the clones is not present; checked against another copy, under half of the missing clones reflect an unresolved V gene, and the others are unexplained. The V and J calls and clone size come from that table; D and trimming were worked out from the DNA. The table for this sample lists some 120,000 clones; 88% of them were counted only once. The ten biggest clones cover approximately 1.5% of the sample. Separate from the approximately 690-subject first cohort, the validation cohort of roughly 120 subjects was the group to which the donors belonged. V and J are trimmed by 6 bases and 7 bases, and the gene matches miss 10 bases of the junction. CDR1 and CDR2 are drawn from the germline V gene (reference sequence): SGHKS, YYEKEE. There are 15 amino acids in the CDR3, from cysteine to phenylalanine inclusive. Only CDR3 DNA is held: 45 bases, read in frame from base 1.

In this chain, TRBV5-5 is recombined with TRBJ2-1; a stretch of 10 junction bases matches TRBD2. The source is a man aged 25 to 45 in good health and CMV-seronegative. The sample consisted of PBMCs. The CDR3 region has the sequence CASTPLAGVGNEQFF. The DNA sequence follows: TGTGCCAGCACCCCCCTAGCGGGAGTGGGGAATGAGCAGTTCTTC.